A selection of T cell receptor beta chains follows, all from one sample in a study of Ad26.COV2.S vaccination and SARS-CoV-2 variants. The table came from immunoSEQ multiplex PCR; TCRdb's copy has only in-frame clones and leaves some out. The data contain about 320,000 clones, about 86% of them singletons. Material: peripheral blood, obtained in a trial of Ad26.COV2.S vaccine versus placebo. These TCRs come from a person aged 18 to 59 who received the Ad26.COV2.S COVID-19 vaccine or a placebo. CDR3s include the opening cysteine and the closing phenylalanine or tryptophan. D genes are given only for firm matches. Rows may omit the clone size; those that give it use once, few, many or a size class.

D,J,V,size,DNA,CDR3
-,TRBJ2-5,TRBV5-1,-,TGCGCCAGCAGCTTGTTCCAGGGTGAGACCCAGTACTTC,CASSLFQGETQYF
-,TRBJ1-1,TRBV11-2,once,TGTGCCAGCAGCTTAGGGGTGGGGCGAGCTTTCTTT,CASSLGVGRAFF
-,TRBJ2-4,TRBV7-2,-,TGTGCCAGCAGCTTAGGAGGGCCTCTAGCCAAAAACATTCAGTACTTC,CASSLGGPLAKNIQYF
-,TRBJ1-1,TRBV11-3,-,TGTGCCAGCAGCTTAGATTATTTGGTAGGGAGCTCTAACACTGAAGCTTTCTTT,CASSLDYLVGSSNTEAFF
TRBD1,TRBJ1-2,TRBV5-1,-,TGCGCCAGCAGCTTGAAGGGGGCGAATGGCTACACCTTC,CASSLKGANGYTF
-,TRBJ2-7,TRBV7-3,-,TGTGCCAGCAGCTTAATGGGGCAGGGGAACTACGAGCAGTACTTC,CASSLMGQGNYEQYF
TRBD1,TRBJ1-6,TRBV19,once,TGTGCCAGTAGTTCGAACAGGGGTTCACCCCTCCACTTT,CASSSNRGSPLHF
-,TRBJ2-7,TRBV9,-,TGTGCCAGCAGCGTAGACAGCGCTGGAGACTACGAGCAGTACTTC,CASSVDSAGDYEQYF
TRBD1,TRBJ1-1,TRBV7-9,-,TGTGCCAGCAGCTTTTTGGACAGGGGAGGCACTGAAGCTTTCTTT,CASSFLDRGGTEAFF
-,TRBJ2-5,TRBV29-1,once,TGCAGCGTGAGGGAACAAGGGCTTAAGACCCAGTACTTC,CSVREQGLKTQYF
-,TRBJ2-3,TRBV9,-,TGTGCCAGCAGCGACGGGGACACAGATACGCAGTATTTT,CASSDGDTDTQYF
-,TRBJ1-1,TRBV20-1,-,TGCAGTGCTAGACGGGCTGAAGCTTTCTTT,CSARRAEAFF
-,TRBJ2-2,TRBV5-5,-,TGTGCCAGCAGCTTGACGCTGACCGGGGAGCTGTTTTTT,CASSLTLTGELFF
-,TRBJ2-3,TRBV9,-,TGTGCCAGCAGCGTTAGCGATTGGCTCACAGATACGCAGTATTTT,CASSVSDWLTDTQYF
-,TRBJ2-1,TRBV7-2,once,TGTGCCAGCAGCAGAACGAGGGGTGAGCAGTTCTTC,CASSRTRGEQFF
-,TRBJ2-5,TRBV6-6,-,TGTGCCAGCAGCAGGGGGGCAGAAGAGACCCAGTACTTC,CASSRGAEETQYF
-,TRBJ1-1,TRBV29-1,-,TGCAGCGCCGGGAACACTGAAGCTTTCTTT,CSAGNTEAFF
-,TRBJ1-3,TRBV10-3,-,TGTGCCATCAAGGGGGTCTCTGGAAACACCATATATTTT,CAIKGVSGNTIYF
-,TRBJ1-2,TRBV10-2,-,TGCGCCAGCAGTCCAGAAGAGGGCTATGGCTACACCTTC,CASSPEEGYGYTF
-,TRBJ2-2,TRBV4-3,once,TGCGCCAGCAGCCAGAGGGCTGTCGGCGGCACCGGGGAGCTGTTTTTT,CASSQRAVGGTGELFF
-,TRBJ1-5,TRBV2,-,TGTGCCAGCAGTGAATATTCCAATCAGCCCCAGCATTTT,CASSEYSNQPQHF
-,TRBJ2-3,TRBV7-2,once,TGTGCCAGCAGCTTACTAGCGACCACAGATACGCAGTATTTT,CASSLLATTDTQYF
-,TRBJ2-5,TRBV15,few,TGTGCCACCAGCAGGAACGGTTATGAGACCCAGTACTTC,CATSRNGYETQYF
-,TRBJ1-2,TRBV6-5,-,TGTGCCAGCAGACTAAGGACAGCAACCTATGGCTACACCTTC,CASRLRTATYGYTF
TRBD2,TRBJ2-5,TRBV7-3,-,TGTGCCAGCAGCGACACGGGACTAGCGGGGGGGCCCCAGACCCAGTACTTC,CASSDTGLAGGPQTQYF
TRBD1,TRBJ2-2,TRBV11-2,-,TGTGCCAGCAGCCGGGGACAGGGGATCACCGGGGAGCTGTTTTTT,CASSRGQGITGELFF
-,TRBJ1-1,TRBV29-1,-,TGCAGCGTTACCGGGGCCAGGGCCGAAGCTTTCTTT,CSVTGARAEAFF
-,TRBJ2-1,TRBV27,-,TGTGCCAGCAGTCCCCTTGGGGGGGCGTTCAATGAGCAGTTCTTC,CASSPLGGAFNEQFF
-,TRBJ2-1,TRBV6-2/TRBV6-3,-,TGTGCCAGCAGTTACTCTCCGGGACTCTACAATGAGCAGTTCTTC,CASSYSPGLYNEQFF
-,TRBJ1-1,TRBV6-1,-,TGTGCCAGCAGTTATACAGAGAACACTGAAGCTTTCTTT,CASSYTENTEAFF
TRBD1,TRBJ1-2,TRBV4-3,-,TGCGCCAGCAGCCGGGACAGGGACTATGGCTACACCTTC,CASSRDRDYGYTF
-,TRBJ1-2,TRBV4-1,once,TGCGCCAGCAGCCAAGGGGGCGGGGGAACTTATGGCTACACCTTC,CASSQGGGGTYGYTF
TRBD1,TRBJ1-1,TRBV7-2,-,TGTGCCAGCAGCTTAGTCGCGACAGGGTTTCGCACTGAAGCTTTCTTT,CASSLVATGFRTEAFF